This TCR beta chain was recorded in a study of blood T cell repertoires in COVID-19. On the study more broadly: The study drew acute and convalescent COVID-19 samples from the United States, Italy and Spain. Sources were T cells, B-cell-depleted T cells, or PBMCs; the material itself was cDNA or gDNA.

CDR1 and CDR2 (germline): KGHSH, LQKENI. The CDR3 runs 15 residues. Trimming took 3 bases from V and 5 from J; bases not matched to a gene: 3. Under the authors' procedure: Counts of nucleated cells, estimated from reference gene primer amplification, were obtained. Clones were sequenced by immunoSEQ multiplex PCR, and TCRdb holds only the in-frame ones, with some missing. Clonal size and the V and J genes are those of that table, whereas D and trimming came from the DNA. Here the sample spans 300,000 or so clones, about 83% being singletons. The source is a woman aged 50 to 60 with acute or convalescent COVID-19. The chain carries TRBV18 and TRBJ1-4, with 10 bases lining up with TRBD1. Sequencing was carried out using peripheral blood. Here the CDR3 reads CASSPRQGANEKLFF. CDR3 bases: TGTGCCAGCTCACCGCGACAGGGGGCAAATGAAAAACTGTTTTTT.